One sample yielded the 26 T cell receptor beta chains listed below, sequenced in a study of T cell responses to AZD1222 COVID-19 vaccine. Generated by immunoSEQ multiplex PCR, the TCRdb table keeps only in-frame clones and is missing some. Of about 55,000 clones in the sample, around 80% were seen once. The source material was peripheral blood, sampled 28 days after the second AZD1222 dose. These receptor sequences come from an adult who received the AZD1222 COVID-19 vaccine.

The V gene is TRBV19, the J gene TRBJ2-7; 12 positions agree with TRBD2. After removal of 6 bases from V and 5 bases from J, the junction contained 5 bases not matched to a gene. CDR1 and CDR2 (germline): LNHDA, SQIVND (reference sequence). The CDR3 runs 14 residues. CDR3 in DNA: TGTGCCAGTAGGACTAGCGGGAGTTCCCACGAGCAGTACTTC. As protein: CASRTSGSSHEQYF.

This chain links TRBV19 with TRBJ1-2, with a tentative D call TRBD1 (6 bases). Per the germline V gene, CDR1 is LNHDA and CDR2 is SQIVND (reference sequence). Between the trimmed V and J ends, which lost 5 bases and 4 bases, there was a span of 14 bases. The CDR3 totals 14 residues. This chain's CDR3 is CASSLPQGIYGYTF. CDR3 coding DNA: TGTGCCAGTAGTCTCCCCCAGGGGATCTATGGCTACACCTTC.

The J gene is TRBJ1-1, the V gene TRBV11-2, with TRBD1 matching over 7 bases. Germline-derived CDR1 and CDR2 are SGHAT and FQNNGV. CDR3 size: 18 residues. V lost 1 base to trimming and J lost 1 base; unmatched junction nucleotides: 12. The CDR3 sequence: CASSLGLTFRDRNTEAFF. The CDR3 nucleotides read TGTGCCAGCAGCTTAGGTCTTACGTTCAGGGACAGGAACACTGAAGCTTTCTTT.

The J gene is TRBJ2-3, the V gene TRBV2; D remains ambiguous. CDR3 length equals 14 residues. Between the trimmed V and J ends, which lost 5 bases and 0 bases, there was a span of 9 bases. The germline V gene encodes CDR1 SNHLY and CDR2 FYNNEI. CDR3 coding DNA: TGTGCCAGCAGTCTACTATCTAGCACAGATACGCAGTATTTT. The encoded protein is CASSLLSSTDTQYF.

The V gene is TRBV28, the J gene TRBJ1-4; no clear D. The ends were cut back, 3 bases at V and 12 bases at J, with 11 bases in the middle. The CDR3 runs to 12 residues. Per germline, CDR1 MDHEN and CDR2 SYDVKM. CDR3 nucleotide sequence: TGTGCCAGCAGTTTTGGAGGGAGTGAACTGTTTTTT. It codes for CASSFGGSELFF.

The chain's CDR3 is CASSLRGDSNYGYTF. The CDR3 DNA sequence: TGTGCCAGCAGCTTACGGGGGGACTCTAACTATGGCTACACCTTC. This rearrangement joins TRBV7-2 to TRBJ1-2, with a weak D call TRBD1 (5 bases). The CDR3 has 15 amino acids. The V gene's germline CDR1 is SGHTA and CDR2 FQGNSA. Trimming left V 2 bases short and J 0 bases short, with 10 bases between. The variable domain in full, with the rest retrieved from reference TRBV7-2 and TRBJ1-2, is GAGVSQSPSNKVTEKGKDVELRCDPISGHTALYWYRQSLGQGLEFLIYFQGNSAPDKSGLPSDRFSAERTGGSVSTLTIQRTQQEDSAVYLCASSLRGDSNYGYTFGSGTRLTVV.

The chain uses TRBV29-1 and TRBJ2-3; D uncertain. CDR3 length equals 13 residues. Germline CDR1 and CDR2: SQVTM and ANQGSEA. Trimming pared 6 bases from V and 6 bases from J, leaving 16 bases between. The CDR3 DNA is TGCAGCGTCACCTTATACCGTCAGGATACGCAGTATTTT. It specifies CSVTLYRQDTQYF.

V gene TRBV27 combines with J gene TRBJ1-2; no clear D gene. The germline CDR1 and CDR2 sequences are MNHEY and SMNVEV (reference sequence). This CDR3 is built from 13 residues. Between the trimmed V and J ends, which lost 2 bases and 3 bases, there was a span of 7 bases. CDR3 loop: CASSLKQYYGYTF. In DNA, the CDR3 is TGTGCCAGCAGTTTAAAACAGTACTATGGCTACACCTTC.

V and J are TRBV6-5 and TRBJ1-3; D not certain. CDR1 is MNHEY and CDR2 is SVGAGI in the germline V gene. The CDR3 is made up of 14 amino acids. V was trimmed by 10 bases and J by 2 bases, leaving 15 bases between them. DNA of the CDR3: TGTGCCACCTCCATAGCAGGTGCTGGAAACACCATATATTTT. Translated: CATSIAGAGNTIYF.

The rearrangement links TRBV28 to TRBJ1-5; no clear D gene. The CDR3 consists of 13 residues. CDR1 MDHEN and CDR2 SYDVKM come from the germline V gene. V was shortened by 7 bases and J by 4 bases, with 11 bases between the two germline ends. Written as DNA, the CDR3 is TGTGCCAGCATGGAACAGATTAATCAGCCCCAGCATTTT. It translates to CASMEQINQPQHF.

This clone has only a few counts. This CDR3 reads CASSSQETQYF. The CDR3 bases are TGTGCCAGCTCCAGTCAAGAGACCCAGTACTTC. The genes are TRBV2 and TRBJ2-5; D is uncertain. The V gene lost 8 bases and the J gene lost 2 bases, with 6 bases spanning the gap. There are 11 residues in the CDR3. The germline gives CDR1 SNHLY, CDR2 FYNNEI.

The chain carries TRBV5-1 and TRBJ1-2; 7 bases are shared with TRBD1. The J segment lost 4 bases and the V segment lost 3 bases, leaving 3 bases of the junction unmatched. The CDR3 loop spans 13 amino acids. Germline assignment: CDR1 SGHRS and CDR2 YFSETQ. In DNA form, the CDR3 reads TGCGCCAGCAGCTGGGGACAGTCCTATGGCTACACCTTC. It encodes CASSWGQSYGYTF.

The gene calls are TRBV5-6 and TRBJ1-2; D is perhaps TRBD1 (5 bases). Trimming took 4 bases from V and 4 from J, leaving 17 bases between them. This CDR3 is built from 15 residues. Germline V gives CDR1 SGHDT, CDR2 YYEEEE. The CDR3 is CASSRSGGRFYGYTF. CDR3 DNA: TGTGCCAGCAGCCGTTCTGGGGGTCGGTTCTATGGCTACACCTTC.

The gene calls are TRBV7-8 and TRBJ2-2; 14 bases fit TRBD2. V shed 1 base and J 6 bases; nucleotides not matched to a gene: 1. Germline CDR1 reads SGHVS; CDR2 reads FQNEAQ. This CDR3 has 16 residues. The CDR3 is CASSLGLAGGPGELFF. The CDR3 region has the DNA TGTGCCAGCAGCTTAGGACTAGCGGGAGGGCCCGGGGAGCTGTTTTTT.

V usage is TRBV7-2 and J usage is TRBJ2-2, with 7 bases lining up with TRBD2. Germline CDR1 reads SGHTA; CDR2 reads FQGNSA. This CDR3 spans 17 amino acids. V shed 6 bases and J 2 bases; nucleotides not matched to a gene: 12. The CDR3 DNA reads as TGTGCCAGCAGTCCCAGTGCCGGGACTATTAACACCGGGGAGCTGTTTTTT. It is translated as CASSPSAGTINTGELFF.

The gene calls are TRBV19 and TRBJ1-2; no clear D. V gave up 7 bases and J gave up 4 bases, with 13 bases separating them. Germline CDR1 and CDR2: LNHDA and SQIVND (reference sequence). This CDR3 has 13 residues. DNA of the CDR3: TGTGCCAGTACAGCCCCGACGACCTATGGCTACACCTTC. This codes for CASTAPTTYGYTF.

The chain recombines TRBV29-1 with TRBJ2-2, with 9 nucleotides matching TRBD2. The germline V gene encodes CDR1 SQVTM and CDR2 ANQGSEA. J gave up 4 bases and V 6 bases, and 3 bases lay outside the gene matches. The length of the CDR3 is 13 residues. CDR3: CSVAGGSTGELFF. CDR3 in DNA: TGCAGCGTGGCGGGGGGGTCCACCGGGGAGCTGTTTTTT.

The rearrangement links TRBV14 to TRBJ1-1, with D unclear. The CDR3 is 16 amino acids. V gave up 2 bases and J gave up 6 bases, with 19 bases separating them. Germline V gene data show CDR1 as SGHDN and CDR2 as FVKESK. The CDR3 region is CASSQLLQHNGAEAFF. CDR3 nucleotides: TGTGCCAGCAGCCAACTTTTACAACACAACGGGGCTGAAGCTTTCTTT.

This clone was seen only a few times. The V call is TRBV4-2, the J call TRBJ1-1; D not resolved. The germline V gene has CDR1 LGHNA and CDR2 YNFKEQ. Trimming took 1 base from V and 1 from J, leaving 10 bases between them. This CDR3 comprises 15 residues. The CDR3 coding sequence is TGTGCCAGCAGCCAAGTGGGCAGTGAGAACACTGAAGCTTTCTTT. This sequence encodes CASSQVGSENTEAFF.

The chain has TRBV20-1 and TRBJ2-3; D is unresolved. V lost 3 bases to trimming and J lost 5 bases, with 6 bases between them. CDR1 is DFQATT, CDR2 SNEGSKA, per germline (reference sequence). This CDR3 spans 11 amino acids. The CDR3 sequence: CSASSKDTQYF. CDR3 bases: TGCAGTGCTAGCTCGAAAGATACGCAGTATTTT.

As regards this clone: Sequence at one end of the junction differs from germline and may be a read error. The chain employs TRBV7-7 and TRBJ2-2; 10 bases agree with TRBD1. CDR1 and CDR2 (germline): SSHAT, FNYEAQ (reference sequence). This CDR3 has 15 amino acids. CDR3 coding DNA: TGTGCTAGCAGCCCAGGGACAGGGGTCACCGGGGAGCTGTTTTTT. Encoded protein: CASSPGTGVTGELFF.

V and J are TRBV15 and TRBJ1-1; TRBD1 might be the D (6 bases). Trimming cost V 3 bases and J 3 bases, with 17 bases left between them. CDR1 is LNHNV, CDR2 YYDKDF, per germline (reference sequence). The CDR3 runs 16 residues. This CDR3 reads CATSRDRTSGDTEAFF. DNA of the CDR3: TGTGCCACCAGCAGGGACAGAACATCTGGGGACACTGAAGCTTTCTTT.

This chain uses TRBV10-1 with TRBJ2-1; D might be TRBD1 (5 bases). From germline, CDR1 is WNHNN and CDR2 SYGVQD (reference sequence). The V end lost 6 bases, the J end lost 5 bases, and 14 bases lay between the germline ends. CDR3 size: 14 residues. The CDR3 here is CASSSGQGDNEQFF. The CDR3 region has the DNA TGCGCCAGCAGCTCAGGGCAGGGTGACAATGAGCAGTTCTTC.

The chain uses TRBV6-5 and TRBJ1-1; D possibly corresponds to TRBD1 (6 bases). CDR3 size: 14 residues. Trimming shortened V by 8 bases and J by 4 bases, and 17 bases separated the two germline ends. Germline CDR1 reads MNHEY; CDR2 reads SVGAGI. As DNA, the CDR3 is TGTGCCAGCTTTAGGCCGGGAGGGGGCACTGAAGCTTTCTTT. Amino acids: CASFRPGGGTEAFF.

The chain uses TRBV15 and TRBJ2-2; D tentatively fits TRBD1 or TRBD2 (5 bases each). The CDR3 totals 14 residues. Germline V gives CDR1 LNHNV, CDR2 YYDKDF (reference sequence). Deletions cut 5 bases from V and 2 bases from J, with 9 bases between. CDR3 in amino acids: CATSGTINTGELFF. CDR3 coding DNA: TGTGCCACCAGCGGGACCATTAACACCGGGGAGCTGTTTTTT.

The J gene is TRBJ1-2, the V gene TRBV12-3 or TRBV12-4, with 7 bases lining up with TRBD1. The CDR3 is 13 residues long. Unmatched junction bases numbered 6, after V lost 6 bases and J lost 5 bases. For the CDR3, the DNA is TGTGCCAGCAGGGGGACAGATAAGTATGGCTACACCTTC. Translated: CASRGTDKYGYTF.